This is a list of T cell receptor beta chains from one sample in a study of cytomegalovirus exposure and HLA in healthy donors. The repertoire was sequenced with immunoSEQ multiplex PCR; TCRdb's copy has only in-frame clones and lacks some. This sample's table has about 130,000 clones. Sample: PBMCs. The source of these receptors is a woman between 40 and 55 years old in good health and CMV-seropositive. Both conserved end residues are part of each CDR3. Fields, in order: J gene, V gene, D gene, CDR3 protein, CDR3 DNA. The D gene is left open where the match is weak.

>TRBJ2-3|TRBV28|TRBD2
CASSPWGLAGAHADTQYF
TGTGCCAGCAGTCCGTGGGGACTAGCGGGAGCCCACGCAGATACGCAGTATTTT
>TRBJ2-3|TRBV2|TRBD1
CASSGDRADTQYF
TGTGCCAGCAGCGGGGACAGGGCAGATACGCAGTATTTT
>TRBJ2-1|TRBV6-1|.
CASSVRALNEQFF
TGTGCCAGCAGTGTGCGGGCCCTCAATGAGCAGTTCTTC
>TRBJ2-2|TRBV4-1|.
CASTPLEKGDTGELFF
TGCGCCAGCACCCCCTTGGAGAAGGGGGACACCGGGGAGCTGTTTTTT
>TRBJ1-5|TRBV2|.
CASKEGYSNQPQHF
TGTGCCAGCAAGGAGGGATATAGCAATCAGCCCCAGCATTTT
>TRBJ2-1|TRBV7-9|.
CASSLPGVNEQFF
TGTGCCAGCAGCTTACCAGGGGTAAATGAGCAGTTCTTC
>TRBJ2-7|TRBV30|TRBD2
CAWSAASGPYEQYF
TGTGCCTGGAGTGCGGCTAGCGGCCCATACGAGCAGTACTTC
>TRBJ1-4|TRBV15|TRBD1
CATSTLQGIISTNEKLFF
TGTGCCACCAGCACCCTACAGGGGATCATTTCAACTAATGAAAAACTGTTTTTT
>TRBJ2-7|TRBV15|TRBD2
CATSRGTSGTYEQYF
TGTGCCACCAGCAGGGGGACTAGCGGGACCTACGAACAGTACTTC
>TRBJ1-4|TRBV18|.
CASSPTGNEKLFF
TGTGCCAGCTCACCCACAGGGAATGAAAAACTGTTTTTT
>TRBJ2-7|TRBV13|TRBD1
CASSTDRGREQYF
TGTGCCAGCAGCACAGACAGGGGTCGGGAGCAGTACTTC
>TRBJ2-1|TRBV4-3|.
CASSQGRGSYNEQFF
TGCGCCAGCAGCCAAGGGCGAGGCTCCTACAATGAGCAGTTCTTC
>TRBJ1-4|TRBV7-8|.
CTSSLVYRMDEKLFF
TGTACCAGCAGCTTAGTGTACAGGATGGATGAAAAACTGTTTTTT
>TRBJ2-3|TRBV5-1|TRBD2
CASSVLSSGTTDTQYF
TGCGCCAGCAGCGTGCTGTCTAGCGGGACCACAGATACGCAGTATTTT
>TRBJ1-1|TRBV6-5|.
CASSSRGPTEAFF
TGTGCCAGCAGTTCCAGGGGACCCACTGAAGCTTTCTTT
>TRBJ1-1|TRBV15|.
CATSRGAGEAFF
TGTGCCACCAGCAGAGGGGCAGGCGAAGCTTTCTTT
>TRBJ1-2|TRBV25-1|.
CASSEYEENYGYTF
TGTGCCAGCAGTGAATATGAGGAAAACTATGGCTACACCTTC
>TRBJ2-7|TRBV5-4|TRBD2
CASSSLAGSYEQYF
TGTGCCAGCAGCTCCCTAGCGGGTTCGTACGAGCAGTACTTC
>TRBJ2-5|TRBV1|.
CTRCRTETQYF
TGCACCAGGTGTAGAACGGAGACCCAGTACTTC
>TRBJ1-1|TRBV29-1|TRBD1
CSVGWAGGNTEAFF
TGCAGCGTTGGATGGGCAGGGGGCAACACTGAAGCTTTCTTT
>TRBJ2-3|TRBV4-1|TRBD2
CASLPGLAGLSTDTQYF
TGCGCCAGCCTTCCGGGACTAGCGGGACTTAGCACAGATACGCAGTATTTT
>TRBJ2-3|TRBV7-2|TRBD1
CASSATGSDTQYF
TGTGCCAGCAGCGCGACAGGGTCAGATACGCAGTATTTT
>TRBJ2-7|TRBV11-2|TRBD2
CASSLGASGALSYEQYF
TGTGCCAGCAGCTTAGGGGCTAGCGGGGCCCTTTCCTACGAGCAGTACTTC
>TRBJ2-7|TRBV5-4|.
CASSLERYNEQYF
TGTGCCAGCAGCTTGGAGCGTTACAACGAGCAGTACTTC